This paragraph covers one T cell receptor beta chain sequence. Its antigen remains unidentified. This entry is derived from a study of T cells expressing NK-cell markers. Overall study results and limits: Each of a handful of donors carried dominant NKG2C+ clonotypes accounting for roughly 1.0-7.5% of CD8+ T cells.

Germline values: CDR1 ENHRY, CDR2 SYGVKD. The CDR3 has 13 residues. TCR beta cDNA was made by 5'RACE template switching with UMIs. TCRdb re-analyzed the 5' RACE reads; it lists each CDR3 protein once, without DNA. This table holds 350,000 to 400,000 distinct CDR3 sequences. The TCR originated in a woman in her forties or fifties in good health. The chain joins TRBV10-3 to TRBJ1-2; checking the TCRdb D call of TRBD1 is not possible without DNA. Sequenced material: blood T cells: a sorted CD56 or NKG2C T cell subset, CD4+ or CD8+ T cells, or bulk PBMC T cells (not recorded which). CDR3 sequence reads: CAISGGTGVGYTF.